This entry is about one T cell receptor beta chain. The CDR3 extends over 17 amino acids. V was clipped by 1 base and J by 5 bases; unmatched bases: 10. Germline V gives CDR1 SGHVS, CDR2 FNYEAQ. The sample is drawn from a study of blood T cell repertoires in COVID-19. Overall study: There were acute and convalescent COVID-19 samples, and they came from the United States, Italy and Spain.

Original processing notes: Amplification of reference gene primers was used by the study to estimate nucleated cell counts. TCRdb keeps only in-frame clones here, not all; method: immunoSEQ multiplex PCR. For V, J and clone size, that table is used; D and trimming come from the DNA. Among 150,000 or so clones listed, roughly 80% were seen once. This chain connects TRBV7-6 to TRBJ2-5; 10 positions match TRBD2. Source material: PBMCs or T cells enriched from blood (not recorded which). The clonotype originates from a woman between 35 and 50 years old with acute COVID-19. The CDR3 DNA sequence: TGTGCCAGCAGCTTAGTGTCAGGACTAGCGGTGGGGGAGACCCAGTACTTC. It yields the protein CASSLVSGLAVGETQYF.